This TCR beta chain was identified in a study of CD8 T cells in ankylosing spondylitis. Study-wide findings and caveats: In ankylosing spondylitis blood, a motif of 7 to 9 highly homologous TCR beta variants appeared characteristic.

The CDR3 is made up of 15 amino acids. Germline CDR1 reads MNHNS; CDR2 reads SASEGT. V gave up 5 bases and J gave up 4 bases; unmatched junction bases: 8. Each TCR beta library was made by quantitative 5'-RACE that incorporated molecular barcodes. Using its own MiXCR run on the 5' RACE reads, TCRdb lists one record per CDR3 protein. The repertoire includes about 100,000 distinct CDR3 sequences, about 8.8% of them detected once, and 5.1% sits in the top ten. This clonotype was counted ten times or more. Its target is unknown. The sequencing sample was made of blood, either unsorted or a sorted T cell fraction (not recorded which). The chain couples TRBV6-1 to TRBJ1-1; TRBD1 aligns across 9 bases. The sequence was obtained from a male donor with ankylosing spondylitis or in good health (not recorded which). CDR3 DNA sequence: TGTGCCAGCAGTCCCTGGACAGGGGTGTCCACTGAAGCTTTCTTT. It is translated as CASSPWTGVSTEAFF.